The sequence of this TCR beta chain was determined in a study of response to subunit inactivated influenza vaccine. General study results and limits: The authors suggested that few new T cells are recruited per seasonal influenza vaccination.

TCRdb analysed the RT-PCR reads with MiXCR anew, one entry per CDR3 protein. The sample lists about 500,000 distinct CDR3 sequences; about 15% were seen once. On this clonotype: Its specificity is unknown.

Germline-derived CDR1 and CDR2 are LGHNA and YNFKEQ. V was pared by 3 bases and J by 3 bases, with 9 bases between. The CDR3 covers 13 residues. The sequencing used CD4+ T cells sorted from PBMCs, collected less than 25 months after vaccination. The clonotype originates from a man in his fifties or sixties who received an inactivated influenza vaccine. The rearrangement joins TRBV4-2 to TRBJ2-7, with no clear D. CDR3 region: CASSQETDYEQYF. The CDR3 DNA follows: TGTGCCAGCAGCCAGGAGACGGACTACGAGCAGTACTTC.